This T cell receptor beta chain was identified during a study of blood T cells in healthy people across ages. The study's findings and limits: PBMC samples, being unsorted, prevented any conclusive comparison of naive and antigen-experienced cells. Fewer expanded clones and more diversity marked long-lived versus aged donors. Changes seen in expanded clonotypes were possibly confounded by donor CMV status left unknown.

Combining a sample-barcoded 5' primer with a J-beta primer mix, a second PCR ran for roughly 7 to 11 cycles. TCRdb reprocessed the 5' RACE reads via MiXCR and lists one record per CDR3 protein. Altogether more than 1.4 million distinct CDR3 sequences are present, 42% being singletons, with the ten largest covering 7% to 9%. This clonotype was seen only a few times. Its target is not known. With 1 base removed from V and 8 bases from J, the gap between germline ends came to 11 bases. Germline V lookup: CDR1 SEHNR, CDR2 FQNEAQ (reference sequence). This CDR3 is built from 13 residues. Isolation per sample recovered at least 6 million PBMCs.

The sequencing input was blood. The chain is built from TRBV7-9 and TRBJ1-1; perhaps TRBD1 as D (5 bases). This sequence originates from a woman aged 18-29 years in good health. CDR3 sequence: CASSLVGVAEAFF. In nucleotides, the CDR3 is TGTGCCAGCAGCTTAGTGGGGGTAGCCGAAGCTTTCTTT.